This T cell receptor beta chain was captured in a study of shared clonotypes between healthy human individuals. Selected positively for CCR7 and CD45RO-negative, naive CD8 cells excluded terminally differentiated effector memory CD45RA+ cells. This clone appeared once. TCRdb's table, derived via immunoSEQ multiplex PCR, lists solely in-frame clones and lacks some. Of around 1,900,000 clones in the sample, roughly 93% are singletons; the top ten hold about 1.7%. Germline CDR1 reads MDHEN; CDR2 reads SYDVKM. The CDR3 spans 13 residues. With 10 bases removed from V and 1 base from J, the gap between germline ends came to 10 bases.

Sample: naive CD8+ T cells from PBMCs. The sequence was collected from a young man in good health. Some clones in this sample may be carry-over from other donors' samples. The rearrangement links TRBV28 to TRBJ2-2, with D perhaps matching TRBD1 or TRBD2 (6 bases each). The CDR3 DNA reads TGTGCCATAGGGGGGCGGAACACCGGGGAGCTGTTTTTT. Amino acid sequence: CAIGGRNTGELFF.